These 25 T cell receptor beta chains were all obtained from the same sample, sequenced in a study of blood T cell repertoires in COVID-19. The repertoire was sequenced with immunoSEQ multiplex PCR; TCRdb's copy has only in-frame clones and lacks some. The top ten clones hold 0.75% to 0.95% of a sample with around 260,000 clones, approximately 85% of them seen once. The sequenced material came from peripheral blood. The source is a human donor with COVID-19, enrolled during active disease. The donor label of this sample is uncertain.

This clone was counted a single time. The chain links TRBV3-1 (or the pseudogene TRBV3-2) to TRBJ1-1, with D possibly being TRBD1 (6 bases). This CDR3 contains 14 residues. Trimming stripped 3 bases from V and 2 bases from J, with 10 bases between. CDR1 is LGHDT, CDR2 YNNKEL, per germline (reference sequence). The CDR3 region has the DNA TGTGCCAGCAGCCATGGACAGAGTAACACTGAAGCTTTCTTT. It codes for CASSHGQSNTEAFF.

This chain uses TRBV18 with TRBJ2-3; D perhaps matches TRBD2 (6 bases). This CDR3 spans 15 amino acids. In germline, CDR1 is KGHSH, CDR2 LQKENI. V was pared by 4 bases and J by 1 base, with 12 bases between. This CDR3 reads CASSLPVAGTDTQYF. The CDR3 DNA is TGTGCCAGCTCACTCCCGGTAGCGGGCACAGATACGCAGTATTTT.

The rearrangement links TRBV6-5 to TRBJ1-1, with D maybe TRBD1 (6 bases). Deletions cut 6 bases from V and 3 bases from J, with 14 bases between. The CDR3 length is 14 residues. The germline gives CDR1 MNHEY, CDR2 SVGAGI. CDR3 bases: TGTGCCAGCAGCCCGAGGGGGACGGACACTGAAGCTTTCTTT. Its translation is CASSPRGTDTEAFF.

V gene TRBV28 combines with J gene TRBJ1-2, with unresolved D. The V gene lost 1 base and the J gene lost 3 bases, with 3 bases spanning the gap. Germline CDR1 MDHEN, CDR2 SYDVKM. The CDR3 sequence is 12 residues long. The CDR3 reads CASSLSYYGYTF. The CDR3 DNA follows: TGTGCCAGCAGTTTATCATACTATGGCTACACCTTC.

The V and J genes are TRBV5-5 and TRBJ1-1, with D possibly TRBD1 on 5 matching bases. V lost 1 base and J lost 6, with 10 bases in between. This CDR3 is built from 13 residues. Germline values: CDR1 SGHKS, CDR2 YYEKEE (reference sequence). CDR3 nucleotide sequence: TGTGCCAGCAGCTTGAAAGGGGCGGCTGAAGCTTTCTTT. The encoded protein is CASSLKGAAEAFF.

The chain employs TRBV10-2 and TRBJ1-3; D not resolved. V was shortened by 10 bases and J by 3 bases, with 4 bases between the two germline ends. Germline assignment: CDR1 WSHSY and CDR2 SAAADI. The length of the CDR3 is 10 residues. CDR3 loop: CATGGNTIYF. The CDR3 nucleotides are TGCGCCACGGGTGGAAACACCATATATTTT.

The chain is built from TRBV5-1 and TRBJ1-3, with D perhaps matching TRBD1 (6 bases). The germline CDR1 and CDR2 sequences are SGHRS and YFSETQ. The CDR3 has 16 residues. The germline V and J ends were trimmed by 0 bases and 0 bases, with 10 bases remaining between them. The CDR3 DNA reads TGCGCCAGCAGCTTGGAGGTACAGGGCTCTGGAAACACCATATATTTT. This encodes CASSLEVQGSGNTIYF.

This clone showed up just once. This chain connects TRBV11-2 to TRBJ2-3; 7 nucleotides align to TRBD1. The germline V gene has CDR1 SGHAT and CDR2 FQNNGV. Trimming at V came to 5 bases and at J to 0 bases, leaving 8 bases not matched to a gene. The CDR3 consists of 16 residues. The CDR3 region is CASSLDRDPSTDTQYF. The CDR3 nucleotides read TGTGCCAGCAGCCTTGACAGGGATCCCAGCACAGATACGCAGTATTTT.

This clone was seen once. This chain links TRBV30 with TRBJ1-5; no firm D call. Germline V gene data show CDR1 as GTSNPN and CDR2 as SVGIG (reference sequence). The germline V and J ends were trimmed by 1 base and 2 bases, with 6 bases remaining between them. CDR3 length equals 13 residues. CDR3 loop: CAWSAEGNQPQHF. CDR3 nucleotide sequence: TGTGCCTGGAGTGCGGAGGGCAATCAGCCCCAGCATTTT. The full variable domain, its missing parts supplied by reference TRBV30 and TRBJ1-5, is SQTIHQWPATLVQPVGSPLSLECTVEGTSNPNLYWYRQAAGRGLQLLFYSVGIGQISSEVPQNLSASRPQDRQFILSSKKLLLSDSGFYLCAWSAEGNQPQHFGDGTRLSIL.

The CDR3 region is CASSVGQGSYGYTF. The CDR3 DNA follows: TGTGCCAGCAGCGTAGGACAGGGAAGCTATGGCTACACCTTC. V is TRBV9 and J is TRBJ1-2; TRBD1 matches at 7 bases. Germline values: CDR1 SGDLS, CDR2 YYNGEE. The CDR3 totals 14 residues. The ends lost 0 bases at V and 4 bases at J; junction bases unmatched: 3.

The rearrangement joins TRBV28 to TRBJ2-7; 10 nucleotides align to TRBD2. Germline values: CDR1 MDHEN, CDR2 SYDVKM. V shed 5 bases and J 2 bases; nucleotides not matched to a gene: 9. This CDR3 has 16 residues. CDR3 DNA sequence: TGTGCCAGCAGTCCCCTTGGACTAGCGGAGCCCTACGAGCAGTACTTC. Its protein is CASSPLGLAEPYEQYF.

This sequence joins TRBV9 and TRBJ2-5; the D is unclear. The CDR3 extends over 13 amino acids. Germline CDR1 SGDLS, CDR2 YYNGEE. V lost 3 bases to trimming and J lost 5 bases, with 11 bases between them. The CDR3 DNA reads TGTGCCAGCAGCGGCCCTCTGGGCGAGACCCAGTACTTC. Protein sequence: CASSGPLGETQYF.

The CDR3, as DNA: TGTGCCACCAGGACAGGGGGAAAGGATCAGCCCCAGCATTTT. Translating gives CATRTGGKDQPQHF. The J gene is TRBJ1-5, the V gene TRBV24-1, with 9 nucleotides matching TRBD1. The ends lost 7 bases at V and 5 bases at J; junction bases unmatched: 5. This CDR3 has 14 amino acids. The V gene's germline CDR1 is KGHDR and CDR2 SFDVKD.

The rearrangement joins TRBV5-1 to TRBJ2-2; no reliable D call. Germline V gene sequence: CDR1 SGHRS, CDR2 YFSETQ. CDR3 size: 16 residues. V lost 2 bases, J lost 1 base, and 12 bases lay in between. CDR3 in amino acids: CASSFLLGGNTGELFF. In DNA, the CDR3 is TGCGCCAGCAGCTTTTTGCTAGGCGGGAACACCGGGGAGCTGTTTTTT.

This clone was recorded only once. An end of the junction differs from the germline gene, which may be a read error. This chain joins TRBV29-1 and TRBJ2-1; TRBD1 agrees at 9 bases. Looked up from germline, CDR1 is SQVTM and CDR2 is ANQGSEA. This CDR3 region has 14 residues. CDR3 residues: CSVEDGTGRWEHFF. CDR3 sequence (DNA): TGCAGCGTTGAAGATGGGACAGGGAGGTGGGAGCACTTCTTC.

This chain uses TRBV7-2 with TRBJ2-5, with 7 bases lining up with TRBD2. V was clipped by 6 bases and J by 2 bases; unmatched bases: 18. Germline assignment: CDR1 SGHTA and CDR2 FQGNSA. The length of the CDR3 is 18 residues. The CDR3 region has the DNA TGTGCCAGCAGTTTTAGCTGGGTGCCGGGACTAAAACAAGAGACCCAGTACTTC. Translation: CASSFSWVPGLKQETQYF.

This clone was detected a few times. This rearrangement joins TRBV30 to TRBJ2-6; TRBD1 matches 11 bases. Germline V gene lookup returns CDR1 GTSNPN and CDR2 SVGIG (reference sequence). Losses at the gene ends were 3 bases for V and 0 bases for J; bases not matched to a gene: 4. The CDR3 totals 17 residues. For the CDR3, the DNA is TGTGCCTGGAGGTCCGGGACAGGGGGCTCTGGGGCCAACGTCCTGACTTTC. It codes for CAWRSGTGGSGANVLTF.

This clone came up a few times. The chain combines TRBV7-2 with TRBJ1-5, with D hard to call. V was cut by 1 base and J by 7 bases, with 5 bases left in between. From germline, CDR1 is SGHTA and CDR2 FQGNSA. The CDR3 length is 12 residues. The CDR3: CASSLVHQPQHF. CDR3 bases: TGTGCCAGCAGCTTAGTACACCAGCCCCAGCATTTT.

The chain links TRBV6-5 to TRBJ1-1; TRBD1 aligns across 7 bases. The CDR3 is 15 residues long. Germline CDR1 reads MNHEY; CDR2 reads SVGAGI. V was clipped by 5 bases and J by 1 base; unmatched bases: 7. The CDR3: CASSPQTGANTEAFF. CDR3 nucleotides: TGTGCCAGCAGTCCCCAAACAGGGGCGAACACTGAAGCTTTCTTT.

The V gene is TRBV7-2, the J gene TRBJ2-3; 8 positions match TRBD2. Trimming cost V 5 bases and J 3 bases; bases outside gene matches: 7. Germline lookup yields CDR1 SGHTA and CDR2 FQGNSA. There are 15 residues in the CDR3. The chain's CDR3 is CASSHGLAGTDTQYF. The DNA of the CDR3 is TGTGCCAGCAGCCATGGACTAGCCGGTACAGATACGCAGTATTTT.

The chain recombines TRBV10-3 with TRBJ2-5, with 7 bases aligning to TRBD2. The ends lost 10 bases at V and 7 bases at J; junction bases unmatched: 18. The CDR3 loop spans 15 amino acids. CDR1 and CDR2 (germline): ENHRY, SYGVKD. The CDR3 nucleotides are TGTGCCACCACGGCCCCAGCGGGGCCAAGCGGGACCCAGTACTTC. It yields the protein CATTAPAGPSGTQYF.

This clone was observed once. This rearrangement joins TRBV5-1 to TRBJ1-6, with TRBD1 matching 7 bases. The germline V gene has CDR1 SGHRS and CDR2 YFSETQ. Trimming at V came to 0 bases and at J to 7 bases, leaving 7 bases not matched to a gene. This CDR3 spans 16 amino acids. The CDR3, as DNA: TGCGCCAGCAGCTTGGAGGGGGCCTTCACCAATTCACCCCTCCACTTT. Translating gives CASSLEGAFTNSPLHF.

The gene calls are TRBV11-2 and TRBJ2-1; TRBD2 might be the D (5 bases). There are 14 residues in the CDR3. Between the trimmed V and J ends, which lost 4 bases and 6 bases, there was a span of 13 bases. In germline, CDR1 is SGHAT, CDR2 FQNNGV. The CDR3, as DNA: TGTGCCAGCAGCTCGACTACCGTGGGCAATGAGCAGTTCTTC. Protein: CASSSTTVGNEQFF.

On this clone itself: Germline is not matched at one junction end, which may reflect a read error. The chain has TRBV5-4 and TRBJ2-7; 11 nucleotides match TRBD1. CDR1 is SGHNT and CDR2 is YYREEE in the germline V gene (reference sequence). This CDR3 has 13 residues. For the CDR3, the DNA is TGTGCCAGCAGCTTTACCGGGACAGGGGGGGAAATCTTC. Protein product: CASSFTGTGGEIF.

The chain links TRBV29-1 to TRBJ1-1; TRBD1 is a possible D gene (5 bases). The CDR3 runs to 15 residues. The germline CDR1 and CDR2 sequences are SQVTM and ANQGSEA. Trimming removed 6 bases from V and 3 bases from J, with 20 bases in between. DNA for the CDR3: TGCAGCGTGAGTGGTGGGACTCAAGGGGACACTGAAGCTTTCTTT. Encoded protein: CSVSGGTQGDTEAFF.